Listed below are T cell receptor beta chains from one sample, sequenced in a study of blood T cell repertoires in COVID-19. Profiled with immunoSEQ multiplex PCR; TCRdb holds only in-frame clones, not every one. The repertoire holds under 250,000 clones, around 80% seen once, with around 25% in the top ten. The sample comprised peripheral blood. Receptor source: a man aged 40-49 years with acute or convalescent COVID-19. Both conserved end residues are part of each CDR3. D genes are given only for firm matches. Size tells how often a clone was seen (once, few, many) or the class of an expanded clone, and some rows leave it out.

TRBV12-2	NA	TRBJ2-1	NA	CASRPSRELTGSNEQFF	TGTGCAAGTCGCCCCTCACGCGAACTGACGGGTAGCAATGAGCAGTTCTTC
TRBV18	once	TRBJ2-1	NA	CASSPQKNSGTYNEQFF	TGTGCCAGCTCACCACAAAAAAACTCCGGGACTTACAATGAGCAGTTCTTC
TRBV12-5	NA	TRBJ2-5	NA	CASGLKRPVMKTQYF	TGTGCTAGTGGTTTGAAGCGTCCCGTAATGAAGACCCAGTACTTC
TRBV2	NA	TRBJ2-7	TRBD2	CASRSLAGPYEQYF	TGTGCCAGCAGATCCTTAGCGGGGCCTTACGAGCAGTACTTC
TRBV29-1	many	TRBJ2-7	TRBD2	CSALAVLNYEQYF	TGCAGCGCCCTAGCGGTACTAAACTACGAGCAGTACTTC
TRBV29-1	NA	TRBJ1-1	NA	CSVGAGGRAFF	TGCAGCGTTGGTGCCGGCGGGCGGGCTTTCTTT
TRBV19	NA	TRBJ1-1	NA	CASSVWEDAEAFF	TGTGCCAGTAGCGTCTGGGAGGACGCTGAAGCTTTCTTT
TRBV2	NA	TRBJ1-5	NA	CAISREGLGQPQHF	TGTGCCATTTCCAGGGAGGGGCTAGGACAGCCCCAGCATTTT
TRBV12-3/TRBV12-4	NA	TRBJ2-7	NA	CASTAGNDNEQYF	TGTGCCAGCACCGCAGGGAACGACAACGAGCAGTACTTC
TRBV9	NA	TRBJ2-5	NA	CASGEYRTQYF	TGTGCCAGCGGTGAGTATAGGACCCAGTACTTC
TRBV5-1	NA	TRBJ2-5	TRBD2	CATTSGGTRETQYF	TGCGCCACTACTAGCGGGGGTACCAGAGAGACCCAGTACTTC
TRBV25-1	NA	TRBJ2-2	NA	CASGGGANTGELFF	TGTGCCAGTGGCGGGGGCGCGAACACCGGGGAGCTGTTTTTT
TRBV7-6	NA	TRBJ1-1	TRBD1	CASSGSTGGTEAFF	TGTGCCAGCAGCGGGTCGACAGGGGGGACTGAAGCTTTCTTT